The 12 T cell receptor beta chains in this list originate from one sample, sequenced in a study of radiation and T cells in renal cell carcinoma. Indicated time point: blood 4 weeks post-SBRT, at nephrectomy. The treatment: 15 Gy SBRT to primary tumor, nephrectomy 4 weeks later. Clones were sequenced by immunoSEQ multiplex PCR, and TCRdb holds only the in-frame ones, with some missing. This sample has approximately 150,000 clones, with 75% to 90% found just once. The source was blood, collected from a patient whose treatment included radiotherapy and nephrectomy. All receptors come from a woman aged 50 to 60 with renal cell carcinoma.

The gene calls are TRBV10-3 and TRBJ2-1; TRBD2 matches 10 bases. The CDR3 has 16 amino acids. Per germline, CDR1 ENHRY and CDR2 SYGVKD. J lost 8 bases, V lost 1 base, and 8 bases had no gene match. This CDR3 reads CAISEWASGGLYEQFF. CDR3 nucleotide sequence: TGTGCCATCAGTGAGTGGGCTAGCGGGGGTCTCTATGAGCAGTTCTTC.

The rearrangement uses TRBV18 and TRBJ2-3; 7 nucleotides align to TRBD1. V shed 4 bases and J 6 bases; nucleotides not matched to a gene: 13. Germline CDR1 KGHSH, CDR2 LQKENI. There are 16 residues in the CDR3. The CDR3 loop reads CASSLTGQPLGDTQYF. In DNA, the CDR3 is TGTGCCAGCTCACTAACGGGACAGCCACTGGGGGATACGCAGTATTTT.

The gene calls are TRBV7-2 and TRBJ1-1; tentative D call: TRBD1 (5 bases). The V end lost 1 base, the J end lost 8 bases, and 20 bases lay between the germline ends. CDR3 length: 16 amino acids. Germline CDR1 reads SGHTA; CDR2 reads FQGNSA. The CDR3 protein is CASSLGGGADPWEAFF. The CDR3 DNA is TGTGCCAGCAGCTTAGGGGGCGGGGCGGATCCTTGGGAAGCTTTCTTT.

The rearrangement uses TRBV5-1 and TRBJ2-7; tentatively, D is TRBD1 (6 bases). This CDR3 is built from 14 residues. CDR1 is SGHRS and CDR2 is YFSETQ in the germline V gene. Trimming stripped 3 bases from V and 6 bases from J, with 16 bases between. CDR3 nucleotides: TGCGCCAGCAGCTCGGAGCCAGGGGAATCCGAGCAGTACTTC. This encodes CASSSEPGESEQYF.

The V call is TRBV27, the J call TRBJ2-1; possible D gene TRBD1, 6 bases. Trimming removed 0 bases at V and 6 bases at J, with 12 bases between. This CDR3 region has 15 residues. CDR1 and CDR2 from the germline V gene are MNHEY and SMNVEV (reference sequence). CDR3 DNA: TGTGCCAGCAGTTTATCAGGGGGTGTTTTCAATGAGCAGTTCTTC. Translation gives CASSLSGGVFNEQFF.

This CDR3 reads CASSGRQGVGRAFF. The DNA for the CDR3 is TGTGCCAGCAGTGGGCGCCAGGGGGTCGGTCGAGCTTTCTTT. This chain joins TRBV2 and TRBJ1-1; 7 bases agree with TRBD1. This CDR3 contains 14 residues. The germline V gene has CDR1 SNHLY and CDR2 FYNNEI. V lost 4 bases and J lost 10; bases outside the gene matches: 12.

The V and J genes are TRBV6-5 and TRBJ2-7; D ambiguous. V lost 10 bases, J lost 0 bases, and 10 bases lay in between. Germline assignment: CDR1 MNHEY and CDR2 SVGAGI. The CDR3 loop spans 12 amino acids. CDR3 residues: CATRAVSYEQYF. The CDR3, as DNA: TGTGCCACCCGGGCGGTCTCCTACGAGCAGTACTTC.

The genes are TRBV7-2 and TRBJ2-1; TRBD2 agrees at 7 bases. Germline assignment: CDR1 SGHTA and CDR2 FQGNSA. The CDR3 spans 13 residues. Trimming removed 6 bases from V and 7 bases from J; junction bases left unmatched: 6. The CDR3 DNA reads as TGTGCCAGCAGTTCCGGGGGGTGGAATGAGCAGTTCTTC. Translation: CASSSGGWNEQFF. The whole variable domain, filled in from reference TRBV7-2 and TRBJ2-1, reads GAGVSQSPSNKVTEKGKDVELRCDPISGHTALYWYRQSLGQGLEFLIYFQGNSAPDKSGLPSDRFSAERTGGSVSTLTIQRTQQEDSAVYLCASSSGGWNEQFFGPGTRLTVL.

The chain couples TRBV6-5 to TRBJ2-1; maybe TRBD1 (6 bases). The germline V gene encodes CDR1 MNHEY and CDR2 SVGAGI. The CDR3 totals 12 residues. Trimming took 6 bases from V and 4 from J, leaving 7 bases between them. Here the CDR3 DNA reads TGTGCCAGCAGCCAGGGGTACAATGAGCAGTTCTTC. Translated, it gives CASSQGYNEQFF.

The genes are TRBV5-4 and TRBJ2-6; 10 positions agree with TRBD2. Trimming removed 0 bases from V and 4 bases from J; junction bases left unmatched: 4. CDR1 and CDR2 from the germline V gene are SGHNT and YYREEE (reference sequence). The CDR3 sequence is 17 residues long. The CDR3 coding sequence is TGTGCCAGCAGCTTGGCTAGCGGGAGCGGGGGGGCCAACGTCCTGACTTTC. Translating it yields CASSLASGSGGANVLTF.

V gene TRBV6-5 combines with J gene TRBJ1-2; D is perhaps TRBD1 (6 bases). CDR3 length: 13 amino acids. CDR1 MNHEY and CDR2 SVGAGI come from the germline V gene. V shed 5 bases and J shed 4 bases, with 11 bases lying between them. CDR3 region: CASSQQGFYGYTF. DNA for the CDR3: TGTGCCAGCAGTCAACAGGGTTTCTATGGCTACACCTTC.

This rearrangement joins TRBV11-2 to TRBJ1-3; 7 positions agree with TRBD1. The CDR3 length is 16 residues. Germline-derived CDR1 and CDR2 are SGHAT and FQNNGV. Trimming took 5 bases from V and 0 from J; bases not matched to a gene: 7. The DNA of the CDR3 is TGTGCCAGCAGCCCCATGGACAGGAGCTCTGGAAACACCATATATTTT. Its translation is CASSPMDRSSGNTIYF.